These 9 T cell receptor beta chains share one sample of origin, sequenced in a study of cytomegalovirus exposure and HLA in healthy donors. With 60 Vbeta and 13 Jbeta primers, the PCR was carried out. The repertoire was sequenced with immunoSEQ multiplex PCR; TCRdb's copy has only in-frame clones and lacks some. Across around 76,000 clones, the top ten clones capture roughly 1.5% of the sample. The sequenced sample consisted of PBMCs. These receptors were collected from a woman aged 60-75 years in good health and CMV-seronegative.

The rearrangement uses TRBV5-8 and TRBJ1-4, with D unresolved. Germline loops: CDR1 SGHTS, CDR2 YDEGEE. V shed 3 bases and J shed 8 bases, with 14 bases lying between them. The CDR3 is 14 amino acids. In DNA, the CDR3 is TGTGCCAGCAGCTCTCGGACTCTTCGGGAAAAACTGTTTTTT. As protein: CASSSRTLREKLFF.

The V and J genes are TRBV9 and TRBJ1-2, with TRBD1 as a possible D gene (6 bases). Deletions cut 3 bases from V and 7 bases from J, with 19 bases between. Germline V gene sequence: CDR1 SGDLS, CDR2 YYNGEE. CDR3 size: 15 residues. DNA for the CDR3: TGTGCCAGCAGCGCTACCCGGGACACAGTCTCTGGCTACACCTTC. This translates into CASSATRDTVSGYTF.

For the CDR3, the DNA is TGTGCCAGCAGCCGAATAGTTCGCTCCTACAATGAGCAGTTCTTC. The encoded protein is CASSRIVRSYNEQFF. The chain recombines TRBV14 with TRBJ2-1, with D uncertain. V shed 4 bases and J shed 0 bases, with 10 bases lying between them. Per the germline V gene, CDR1 is SGHDN and CDR2 is FVKESK. This CDR3 is built from 15 residues.

The chain has TRBV29-1 and TRBJ2-1; 7 positions agree with TRBD2. V dropped 7 bases and J dropped 8; count of bases not matched to a gene: 17. The CDR3 contains 15 residues. Germline V gene lookup returns CDR1 SQVTM and CDR2 ANQGSEA. The CDR3 nucleotides are TGCAGCGCCCCTCCCTGGGAGGGCCGAATCGATGAGCAGTTCTTC. As protein: CSAPPWEGRIDEQFF.

Turning to this clone: Lacking the conserved final phenylalanine or tryptophan, this CDR3 likely reflects a read error. This chain links TRBV28 with TRBJ2-7; D might be TRBD1 (6 bases). With 3 bases removed from V and 0 bases from J, the gap between germline ends came to 15 bases. The germline CDR1 and CDR2 sequences are MDHEN and SYDVKM. This CDR3 has 16 amino acids. The CDR3 nucleotides are TGTGCCAGCAGTTTCCCCTACGACAGGCCCTCCTACGAGCAGTACTCC. Translating it yields CASSFPYDRPSYEQYS.

CDR3 amino acids: CASSEYQGLSYEQYF. In DNA form, the CDR3 reads TGCGCCAGCAGTGAATATCAGGGGCTCTCCTACGAGCAGTACTTC. The chain combines TRBV10-2 with TRBJ2-7, with a possible D match to TRBD1 (6 bases). From germline, CDR1 is WSHSY and CDR2 SAAADI. V was pared by 3 bases and J by 0 bases, with 12 bases between. CDR3 length: 15 residues.

With respect to this clone: The same CDR3 is also encoded by other DNA sequences in this sample. The rearrangement joins TRBV28 to TRBJ2-1, with 10 positions matching TRBD2. Germline loops: CDR1 MDHEN, CDR2 SYDVKM. The junction had 7 bases not matched to a gene; V was cut back by 7 bases and J by 7 bases. This CDR3 has 14 residues. As DNA, the CDR3 is TGTGCCAGCATTACAGCGGGAGGGAGGAATGAGCAGTTCTTC. It codes for CASITAGGRNEQFF.

CDR3 in DNA: TGTGCCAGCAGTGACGGGCGGGATCCCTCCTACGAGCAGTACTTC. Translation gives CASSDGRDPSYEQYF. The chain employs TRBV2 and TRBJ2-7, with D possibly being TRBD2 (6 bases). V gave up 3 bases and J gave up 0 bases, with 12 bases separating them. From germline, CDR1 is SNHLY and CDR2 FYNNEI. The CDR3 runs 15 residues.

As for this clone: The identical CDR3 is also encoded by other nucleotide sequences in the sample. The J gene is TRBJ1-3, the V gene TRBV10-3; D perhaps matches TRBD1 (6 bases). Germline CDR1 is ENHRY and CDR2 is SYGVKD. V dropped 10 bases and J dropped 1 base, with 17 bases sitting between them. The CDR3 extends over 15 amino acids. DNA for the CDR3: TGTGCCACCAGGGACACGGGCAGGTCTGGAAACACCATATATTTT. Its translation: CATRDTGRSGNTIYF.